This is a list of T cell receptor beta chains from one sample in a study of T-cell memory formation after mild COVID-19. One entry per CDR3 protein results from TCRdb running MiXCR on the 5' RACE reads. In the table there are 250,000 to 300,000 distinct CDR3 sequences, roughly 15% of which are singletons. Sequenced sample: PBMCs or a T cell subset sorted from them (not recorded which). All receptors derive from a man between 18 and 29 years old who had mild COVID-19 (a few samples of this study predate the infection). Cell type and time point are not known. Each CDR3 is given with its conserved first and last residue. Each record gives: V gene, D gene, J gene, clone size, CDR3 protein, CDR3 DNA. D genes are given only for firm matches. A row's size may be missing; if present it is once, few, many or a size class.

v_call: TRBV5-4
d_call: -
j_call: TRBJ2-7
clone_size: few
cdr3_aa: CASSFPGTYEQYF
cdr3_nt: TGTGCCAGCAGCTTTCCGGGGACCTACGAGCAGTACTTC

v_call: TRBV18
d_call: -
j_call: TRBJ1-2
clone_size: few
cdr3_aa: CASSPESGVGGYTF
cdr3_nt: TGTGCCAGCTCACCGGAGTCAGGGGTCGGTGGCTACACCTTC

v_call: TRBV4-1
d_call: -
j_call: TRBJ1-6
clone_size: -
cdr3_aa: CASSQVGDNSPLHF
cdr3_nt: TGCGCCAGCAGCCAAGTAGGGGACAATTCACCCCTCCACTTT

v_call: TRBV11-1
d_call: -
j_call: TRBJ2-5
clone_size: -
cdr3_aa: CASSSGRAPQETQYF
cdr3_nt: TGTGCCAGCAGCTCTGGCAGGGCCCCGCAAGAGACCCAGTACTTC

v_call: TRBV4-2
d_call: -
j_call: TRBJ2-2
clone_size: many
cdr3_aa: CASSQVGDETGELFF
cdr3_nt: TGTGCCAGCAGCCAAGTAGGGGACGAAACCGGGGAGCTGTTTTTT

v_call: TRBV19
d_call: -
j_call: TRBJ1-5
clone_size: many
cdr3_aa: CASSISASLPQHF
cdr3_nt: TGTGCCAGTAGTATATCTGCATCATTGCCCCAGCATTTT

v_call: TRBV11-2
d_call: -
j_call: TRBJ1-6
clone_size: few
cdr3_aa: CASSSLGVGTYNSPLHF
cdr3_nt: TGTGCCAGCAGCTCGTTGGGGGTCGGGACCTATAATTCACCCCTCCACTTT

v_call: TRBV20-1
d_call: -
j_call: TRBJ1-1
clone_size: -
cdr3_aa: CSVTEGRAFF
cdr3_nt: TGCAGTGTGACGGAAGGCCGAGCTTTCTTT

v_call: TRBV11-2
d_call: -
j_call: TRBJ1-2
clone_size: few
cdr3_aa: CASSLDQDSWSGYTF
cdr3_nt: TGTGCCAGCAGCTTAGATCAGGACAGTTGGAGTGGCTACACCTTC

v_call: TRBV6-1
d_call: TRBD2
j_call: TRBJ2-3
clone_size: few
cdr3_aa: CASSGALAAPPNPTDTQYF
cdr3_nt: TGTGCCAGCAGTGGAGCACTAGCGGCGCCCCCGAACCCCACAGATACGCAGTATTTT

v_call: TRBV11-2
d_call: TRBD1
j_call: TRBJ2-7
clone_size: -
cdr3_aa: CASSPDRGLEQYF
cdr3_nt: TGTGCCAGCAGCCCGGACAGGGGGCTCGAGCAGTACTTC

v_call: TRBV20-1
d_call: -
j_call: TRBJ2-3
clone_size: few
cdr3_aa: CSAIYREDTQYF
cdr3_nt: TGCAGTGCTATATACAGGGAGGATACGCAGTATTTT

v_call: TRBV7-3
d_call: TRBD2
j_call: TRBJ2-1
clone_size: few
cdr3_aa: CASSYAAGSDREQFF
cdr3_nt: TGTGCCAGCAGCTACGCAGCGGGGAGTGACCGTGAGCAGTTCTTC

v_call: TRBV10-3
d_call: TRBD1
j_call: TRBJ1-2
clone_size: few
cdr3_aa: CAISATGAGEGYTF
cdr3_nt: TGTGCCATCAGTGCCACAGGGGCAGGGGAGGGCTACACCTTC

v_call: TRBV5-6
d_call: TRBD2
j_call: TRBJ2-1
clone_size: -
cdr3_aa: CASSFRAGAYNEQFF
cdr3_nt: TGTGCCAGCAGCTTTAGAGCGGGGGCCTACAATGAGCAGTTCTTC

v_call: TRBV5-1
d_call: -
j_call: TRBJ1-2
clone_size: once
cdr3_aa: CASSLPGRGGYTF
cdr3_nt: TGCGCCAGCAGCTTGCCGGGGAGGGGTGGCTACACCTTC

v_call: TRBV7-9
d_call: TRBD1
j_call: TRBJ2-2
clone_size: -
cdr3_aa: CASSLRQGTGELFF
cdr3_nt: TGTGCCAGCAGCCTACGACAGGGGACCGGGGAGCTGTTTTTT

v_call: TRBV12-3/TRBV12-4
d_call: -
j_call: TRBJ2-2
clone_size: -
cdr3_aa: CASSLRMGRTWDTGELFF
cdr3_nt: TGTGCCAGCAGTTTAAGGATGGGACGCACCTGGGACACCGGGGAGCTGTTTTTT

v_call: TRBV5-6
d_call: TRBD1
j_call: TRBJ1-5
clone_size: -
cdr3_aa: CASSLSTGTGLPMNQPQHF
cdr3_nt: TGTGCCAGCAGCTTGTCTACTGGGACAGGGCTGCCCATGAATCAGCCCCAGCATTTT

v_call: TRBV5-1
d_call: TRBD2
j_call: TRBJ2-5
clone_size: once
cdr3_aa: CASSLTGLTEETQYF
cdr3_nt: TGCGCCAGCAGCCTGACGGGACTAACAGAAGAGACCCAGTACTTC

v_call: TRBV6-2/TRBV6-3
d_call: -
j_call: TRBJ1-1
clone_size: -
cdr3_aa: CASKQGRRSEAFF
cdr3_nt: TGTGCCAGCAAGCAGGGCCGACGTTCTGAAGCTTTCTTT

v_call: TRBV3-1
d_call: TRBD1
j_call: TRBJ2-1
clone_size: -
cdr3_aa: CASSQEGGGDEQFF
cdr3_nt: TGTGCCAGCAGCCAAGAAGGGGGCGGCGATGAGCAGTTCTTC

v_call: TRBV12-3/TRBV12-4
d_call: TRBD2
j_call: TRBJ2-3
clone_size: -
cdr3_aa: CASRRTSGAPDTQYF
cdr3_nt: TGTGCCAGCAGGCGGACTAGCGGGGCTCCAGATACGCAGTATTTT

v_call: TRBV7-9
d_call: -
j_call: TRBJ2-4
clone_size: few
cdr3_aa: CASSLAGSSKNIQYF
cdr3_nt: TGTGCCAGCAGCTTAGCGGGGTCTTCCAAAAACATTCAGTACTTC

v_call: TRBV11-3
d_call: TRBD1
j_call: TRBJ2-1
clone_size: -
cdr3_aa: CASSLGQGVIDEQFF
cdr3_nt: TGTGCCAGCAGCTTAGGCCAGGGGGTTATAGATGAGCAGTTCTTC

v_call: TRBV11-2
d_call: TRBD2
j_call: TRBJ2-1
clone_size: few
cdr3_aa: CASSWTSGGAGEQFF
cdr3_nt: TGTGCCAGCAGCTGGACTAGCGGGGGGGCAGGTGAGCAGTTCTTC

v_call: TRBV6-5
d_call: -
j_call: TRBJ2-1
clone_size: -
cdr3_aa: CASSYAGWEQFF
cdr3_nt: TGTGCCAGCAGTTACGCCGGGTGGGAGCAGTTCTTC

v_call: TRBV5-1
d_call: -
j_call: TRBJ2-3
clone_size: many
cdr3_aa: CASSGEGTDTQYF
cdr3_nt: TGCGCCAGCAGTGGGGAGGGCACAGATACGCAGTATTTT

v_call: TRBV4-1
d_call: -
j_call: TRBJ2-7
clone_size: few
cdr3_aa: CASSQERASSYEQYF
cdr3_nt: TGCGCCAGCAGCCAAGAAAGGGCGAGCTCCTACGAGCAGTACTTC

v_call: TRBV29-1
d_call: TRBD2
j_call: TRBJ2-1
clone_size: few
cdr3_aa: CSGRLAGVHNEQFF
cdr3_nt: TGCAGCGGCCGCCTAGCGGGGGTTCACAATGAGCAGTTCTTC

v_call: TRBV20-1
d_call: TRBD2
j_call: TRBJ2-5
clone_size: -
cdr3_aa: CSAPRGDPETQYF
cdr3_nt: TGCAGTGCTCCCCGGGGGGATCCAGAGACCCAGTACTTC

v_call: TRBV7-2
d_call: TRBD1
j_call: TRBJ1-2
clone_size: few
cdr3_aa: CASRTTGGYARGYTF
cdr3_nt: TGTGCCAGCAGAACCACAGGGGGCTACGCGCGTGGCTACACCTTC

v_call: TRBV5-6
d_call: TRBD1
j_call: TRBJ2-2
clone_size: -
cdr3_aa: CASRETGETGELFF
cdr3_nt: TGTGCCAGCAGGGAGACAGGGGAAACCGGGGAGCTGTTTTTT

v_call: TRBV4-1
d_call: -
j_call: TRBJ2-7
clone_size: -
cdr3_aa: CASSQGREEDEQYF
cdr3_nt: TGCGCCAGCAGCCAAGGGCGCGAGGAGGACGAGCAGTACTTC

v_call: TRBV6-2/TRBV6-3
d_call: -
j_call: TRBJ1-5
clone_size: -
cdr3_aa: CASSLRDYIISNQPQHF
cdr3_nt: TGTGCCAGCAGTCTCCGGGACTATATAATTAGCAATCAGCCCCAGCATTTT

v_call: TRBV7-8
d_call: -
j_call: TRBJ2-5
clone_size: -
cdr3_aa: CASSFLGAQYF
cdr3_nt: TGTGCCAGCAGCTTCCTGGGGGCCCAGTACTTC

v_call: TRBV6-1
d_call: -
j_call: TRBJ1-6
clone_size: few
cdr3_aa: CASRDNNSPLHF
cdr3_nt: TGTGCCAGCCGGGACAATAATTCACCCCTCCACTTT

v_call: TRBV5-1
d_call: -
j_call: TRBJ2-5
clone_size: few
cdr3_aa: CASSRSVGREETQYF
cdr3_nt: TGCGCCAGCAGCCGGTCGGTGGGGAGAGAAGAGACCCAGTACTTC

v_call: TRBV7-9
d_call: -
j_call: TRBJ2-5
clone_size: -
cdr3_aa: CASSLVGGARETQYF
cdr3_nt: TGTGCCAGCAGCTTAGTAGGAGGGGCCCGAGAGACCCAGTACTTC

v_call: TRBV5-1
d_call: -
j_call: TRBJ1-3
clone_size: -
cdr3_aa: CASSRTDDPGNTIYF
cdr3_nt: TGCGCCAGCAGCCGGACGGACGATCCTGGAAACACCATATATTTT

v_call: TRBV28
d_call: -
j_call: TRBJ2-4
clone_size: few
cdr3_aa: CASHPERFAKNIQYF
cdr3_nt: TGTGCCAGCCACCCCGAGCGCTTTGCCAAAAACATTCAGTACTTC

v_call: TRBV7-3
d_call: -
j_call: TRBJ2-2
clone_size: -
cdr3_aa: CASSLEGRSGELFF
cdr3_nt: TGTGCCAGCAGCTTAGAGGGAAGGTCCGGGGAGCTGTTTTTT

v_call: TRBV4-3
d_call: -
j_call: TRBJ1-1
clone_size: many
cdr3_aa: CASRGQGNTEAFF
cdr3_nt: TGCGCCAGCAGAGGTCAGGGGAACACTGAAGCTTTCTTT

v_call: TRBV29-1
d_call: TRBD2
j_call: TRBJ2-1
clone_size: many
cdr3_aa: CSARSGGPYNEQFF
cdr3_nt: TGCAGCGCCAGGAGCGGGGGGCCCTACAATGAGCAGTTCTTC